The source of this TCR beta chain is a study of blood T cell repertoires in COVID-19 (dated by TCRdb to 2019 to 2021). Study-level background: Samples covering the acute and convalescent phases of COVID-19 were provided by collaborators in the United States, Italy and Spain. Nearly every sample came with metadata listing a de-identified subject ID, COVID-19 status, age in years and sex. The material from the prospective study consisted of cDNA or gDNA derived from T cells, B-cell-depleted T cells, or PBMCs. Deeply sampled blood TCRbeta repertoires from subjects exposed to, actively infected with, or recovered from COVID-19 were included in the dataset. A freely available public database, intended as a resource for researchers studying the immune response to SARS-CoV-2, is where the repertoires were released. HLA class I and class II types, where available, came from metadata supplied by the sample provider rather than from assay-based typing. The samples were drawn from two sources: the first 160 participants of the ongoing ImmuneRACE study, and 950 to 1,500 subjects contributed by 6 global collaborators. Broad study findings and their caveats: The quantity of clinical and demographic metadata differed by source and by participant and was supplied without curation.

A word on this clone: This clone's antigen is unknown. No much larger clone exists at a distance of one base, and base qualities are not known.

Including the terminal cysteine and phenylalanine, the CDR3 comprises 17 residues. Left in the record is the CDR3 DNA by itself, 51 bases read in frame from the first base. TCRbeta CDR3 regions were amplified from genomic DNA by means of the immunoSEQ Assay, a bias-controlled multiplex PCR. The study's processing was this. The number of nucleated cells in each sample was estimated from the amplification of reference gene primers within the assay. Sequence reads were collapsed and filtered to measure the absolute abundance of every unique TCRbeta CDR3 rearrangement. For each sample, productive Simpson clonality was calculated as the square root of Simpson's diversity index over productive rearrangements. The immuneACCESS repertoire file appears here via TCRdb, limited to in-frame rearrangements. These files lack a portion of the clones; in checked studies, under half of the deficit traces to unresolved V genes, and the cause of the others is not known. That table gives V, J and clone size, and the DNA gave D and trimming. The sample data list 200,000 to 300,000 clones, and about 68% of these were observed just once. Of the sample, about 3.1% is held by the ten largest clones.

Each collaborating institution followed its own protocols to collect whole blood in K2EDTA tubes. Collaborator samples were shipped for TCRbeta analysis as frozen whole blood, isolated PBMCs, or DNA extracted from either sample type. Sequences were obtained from peripheral blood. The chain joins TRBV21-1 to TRBJ1-5; the table's TRBD1 call for D was not verified on the DNA. TRBV21-1 is termed a pseudogene. This clonotype was obtained from a woman older than 75 with acute or convalescent COVID-19. Here the CDR3 is given as CASRSLRGQKCNQPQHF. The nucleotide sequence is given as TGTGCCAGCAGGAGCCTCAGGGGCCAAAAATGCAATCAGCCCCAGCATTTT.